This T cell receptor (beta chain) was identified in a study of OX40 agonist ivuxolimab in advanced cancers. Study-level background: There were three patients with partial responses, one having hepatocellular carcinoma and two cutaneous melanoma.

Autoimmune disease history or systemic immunosuppression led to patient exclusion. Only in-frame clones appear in the TCRdb table, and some are missing; sequencing was by immunoSEQ multiplex PCR. The table includes 34,000 or so clones, roughly 79% detected once. Study findings and constraints: Blood T cells, both CD4+ and CD8+, expanded clonally by week 6 at 0.1 to 3.0 mg/kg.

Regarding this clone: The antigen is undetermined.

V was pared by 0 bases and J by 0 bases, with 5 bases of the junction left unmatched. Looked up from germline, CDR1 is SGHNT and CDR2 is YYREEE (reference sequence). The CDR3 runs 17 residues. The TCR originated in an adult with an advanced solid tumor such as melanoma, head and neck, liver or kidney cancer. This specimen was CD4+ or CD8+ T cells sorted from blood, taken in a trial of the OX40 agonist ivuxolimab. This rearrangement joins TRBV5-4 to TRBJ1-1; 10 nucleotides align to TRBD1. CDR3 in DNA: TGTGCCAGCAGCTTGGCCGGGACAGGGGCTATGAACACTGAAGCTTTCTTT. Translation: CASSLAGTGAMNTEAFF.